This record looks at one TCR beta chain sequence and its context. Its antigen is still unknown. This specimen comes from a study of T cell clones after liver transplantation. Study in general: Draws occurred before transplant, before withdrawal, and after complete or failed withdrawal.

Measured with immunoSEQ multiplex PCR; TCRdb has only the in-frame clones, and not every one. This table holds over 50,000 clones, approximately 84% found once. Germline V gives CDR1 MNHNY, CDR2 SVGAGI (reference sequence). Trimming removed 6 bases from V and 2 bases from J, with 11 bases in between. The CDR3 spans 13 residues. Study conclusions and caveats: In most of the 8 subjects, circulating graft-donor-reactive CD4 TCRbeta sequences fell significantly after transplant.

The sequence derives from a human donor who received a liver transplant. The gene calls are TRBV6-6 and TRBJ2-7, with D possibly TRBD2 on 5 matching bases. The sample in question was CD4+ T cells from blood, obtained before liver transplant. The CDR3 bases are TGTGCCAGCAGGAGCGGTCATCCCTACGAGCAGTACTTC. This codes for CASRSGHPYEQYF.